Shown below are 20 T cell receptor beta chains from a single sample sequenced in a study of shared clonotypes between healthy human individuals. Clones were sequenced by immunoSEQ multiplex PCR, and TCRdb holds only the in-frame ones, with some missing. This table holds about 530,000 clones, about three quarters found once. The sequencing input was PBMCs. The receptor set was obtained from a woman aged 40 to 55 in good health. Some clones in this sample may be carry-over from other donors' samples.

This rearrangement joins TRBV7-2 to TRBJ2-7; tentatively, D is TRBD2 (6 bases). Trimming pared 1 base from V and 4 bases from J, leaving 14 bases between. This CDR3 region has 15 residues. Per germline, CDR1 SGHTA and CDR2 FQGNSA. CDR3 sequence: CASSLGGGPQYEQYF. CDR3 sequence (DNA): TGTGCCAGCAGCTTAGGCGGAGGGCCCCAATACGAGCAGTACTTC.

The V call is TRBV7-9, the J call TRBJ1-2; no clear D. The germline CDR1 and CDR2 sequences are SEHNR and FQNEAQ (reference sequence). The CDR3 has 12 residues. V shed 2 bases and J shed 3 bases, with 4 bases lying between them. Here the CDR3 DNA reads TGTGCCAGCAGCTTAATCGACTATGGCTACACCTTC. Amino acids: CASSLIDYGYTF.

The chain joins TRBV5-1 to TRBJ1-1; the D is unclear. Germline assignment: CDR1 SGHRS and CDR2 YFSETQ. This CDR3 region has 15 residues. Between the trimmed V and J ends, which lost 0 bases and 5 bases, there was a span of 14 bases. This CDR3 is CASSLAASRGTEAFF. DNA of the CDR3: TGCGCCAGCAGCTTGGCCGCCAGTCGAGGGACTGAAGCTTTCTTT.

The chain links TRBV29-1 to TRBJ2-2, with 7 bases lining up with TRBD2. Germline CDR1 is SQVTM and CDR2 is ANQGSEA. CDR3 size: 16 residues. Trimming removed 3 bases from V and 0 bases from J; junction bases left unmatched: 7. The DNA for the CDR3 is TGCAGCGTTGAGCTAGCGGATACCGCGAACACCGGGGAGCTGTTTTTT. Translation: CSVELADTANTGELFF.

This clone appeared a single time. The V gene is TRBV18, the J gene TRBJ2-3; weak D call: TRBD2 (6 bases). Trimming removed 1 base at V and 2 bases at J, with 10 bases between. The CDR3 is 15 residues long. Looked up from germline, CDR1 is KGHSH and CDR2 is LQKENI. CDR3 bases: TGTGCCAGCTCACCACTAGCGGTAAACACAGATACGCAGTATTTT. As protein: CASSPLAVNTDTQYF.

V is TRBV7-9 and J is TRBJ2-7; 8 bases map to TRBD1. The CDR3 contains 15 residues. With V trimmed by 5 bases and J by 4 bases, 10 bases remained unmatched. Germline V gives CDR1 SEHNR, CDR2 FQNEAQ (reference sequence). The CDR3 spells CASSRPSGQVYEQYF. CDR3 in DNA: TGTGCCAGCAGCCGCCCCTCGGGACAGGTATACGAGCAGTACTTC.

The chain joins TRBV28 to TRBJ2-5, with 8 bases fitting TRBD1. The J segment lost 8 bases and the V segment lost 7 bases, leaving 9 bases of the junction unmatched. Germline loops: CDR1 MDHEN, CDR2 SYDVKM. The CDR3 covers 13 residues. CDR3 nucleotides: TGTGCCAGCACCGCTCCCGCAGGGGGCACCCAGTACTTC. Translation gives CASTAPAGGTQYF.

This clone was detected a few times. The V and J genes are TRBV6-4 and TRBJ2-1; 7 nucleotides match TRBD1. The germline gives CDR1 MRHNA, CDR2 SNTAGT. The junction had 7 bases not matched to a gene; V was cut back by 3 bases and J by 5 bases. The CDR3 is 15 residues long. The CDR3 reads CASSETEGANNEQFF. CDR3 sequence (DNA): TGTGCCAGCAGTGAAACAGAGGGGGCTAACAATGAGCAGTTCTTC.

The chain combines TRBV9 with TRBJ1-5; no definite D call. The CDR3 is 13 residues long. Germline CDR1 SGDLS, CDR2 YYNGEE. V lost 0 bases and J 7 bases, leaving 8 bases between the germline ends. CDR3 sequence (DNA): TGTGCCAGCAGCGTAGCCCCTAGACAGCCCCAGCATTTT. It yields the protein CASSVAPRQPQHF.

The chain is built from TRBV7-9 and TRBJ2-2; D assignment may be TRBD1 or TRBD2 (5 bases each). The CDR3 is 17 residues long. Germline V gene data show CDR1 as SEHNR and CDR2 as FQNEAQ (reference sequence). V lost 4 bases and J 0 bases, leaving 15 bases between the germline ends. CDR3 nucleotide sequence: TGTGCCAGCAGCTCCCCTTGGGGACGTTCGAACACCGGGGAGCTGTTTTTT. Encoded protein: CASSSPWGRSNTGELFF.

The chain uses TRBV7-6 and TRBJ2-2; 11 nucleotides align to TRBD2. The V segment lost 5 bases and the J segment 7 bases; nucleotides outside the gene matches: 12. CDR1 and CDR2 (germline): SGHVS, FNYEAQ. The CDR3 totals 17 residues. CDR3 nucleotide sequence: TGTGCCAGCAGCCCTAATAGCGGGAGGGCCTTGGTCGGGGAGCTGTTTTTT. It codes for CASSPNSGRALVGELFF.

V gene TRBV27 combines with J gene TRBJ2-5; tentatively, D is TRBD1 (6 bases). The CDR3 runs 12 residues. V gave up 1 base and J gave up 11 bases, with 11 bases separating them. Germline CDR1 is MNHEY and CDR2 is SMNVEV (reference sequence). In nucleotides, the CDR3 is TGTGCCAGCAGTTTATTGGCAGGGGAGCAGTACTTC. This codes for CASSLLAGEQYF.

As regards this clone: This CDR3 is also generated by other DNA sequences in the sample. J is TRBJ1-5 and V is TRBV15; D is ambiguous. The length of the CDR3 is 15 residues. Trimming shortened V by 0 bases and J by 1 base, and 7 bases separated the two germline ends. Germline-derived CDR1 and CDR2 are LNHNV and YYDKDF (reference sequence). The CDR3 DNA reads as TGTGCCACCAGCAGAGACCTAGGGAGCAATCAGCCCCAGCATTTT. Amino acid sequence: CATSRDLGSNQPQHF.

CDR3 nucleotide sequence: TGTGCCAGCAGCTTAGAGAGCTCTGGGGCCAACGTCCTGACTTTC. Its protein is CASSLESSGANVLTF. This rearrangement joins TRBV11-2 to TRBJ2-6, with D unclear. CDR3 size: 15 residues. CDR1 SGHAT and CDR2 FQNNGV come from the germline V gene. V was cut by 0 bases and J by 0 bases, with 3 bases left in between.

This rearrangement joins TRBV10-3 to TRBJ1-5; D is undetermined. CDR3 length equals 12 residues. Deletions cut 3 bases from V and 4 bases from J, with 4 bases between. The germline V gene encodes CDR1 ENHRY and CDR2 SYGVKD. DNA of the CDR3: TGTGCCATCAGTGATGGTAATCAGCCCCAGCATTTT. Translating it yields CAISDGNQPQHF.

The chain is built from TRBV7-6 and TRBJ2-3; 7 positions match TRBD1. From germline, CDR1 is SGHVS and CDR2 FNYEAQ. With V trimmed by 6 bases and J by 5 bases, 11 bases remained unmatched. The CDR3 consists of 15 residues. In DNA, the CDR3 is TGTGCCAGCAGATTATCGGGACAGCAAGGAGATACGCAGTATTTT. Its protein product is CASRLSGQQGDTQYF.

The V call is TRBV5-4, the J call TRBJ2-7; D may be TRBD1 (5 bases). The CDR3 totals 12 residues. V dropped 0 bases and J dropped 6 bases, with 7 bases sitting between them. In germline, CDR1 is SGHNT, CDR2 YYREEE (reference sequence). CDR3 coding DNA: TGTGCCAGCAGCTTGGGACAGAGCGAGCAGTACTTC. This codes for CASSLGQSEQYF.

The chain joins TRBV7-2 to TRBJ2-2, with D perhaps TRBD2 (5 bases). V lost 5 bases and J lost 0, with 10 bases in between. Germline V CDR1 and CDR2: SGHTA, FQGNSA. The CDR3 length is 15 residues. The CDR3: CASSASGANTGELFF. DNA for the CDR3: TGTGCCAGCAGCGCAAGCGGAGCGAACACCGGGGAGCTGTTTTTT. The full variable domain, completed using reference TRBV7-2 and TRBJ2-2, is GAGVSQSPSNKVTEKGKDVELRCDPISGHTALYWYRQSLGQGLEFLIYFQGNSAPDKSGLPSDRFSAERTGGSVSTLTIQRTQQEDSAVYLCASSASGANTGELFFGEGSRLTVL.

V is TRBV7-3 and J is TRBJ2-1; tentatively, D is TRBD2 (6 bases). The germline V and J ends were trimmed by 2 bases and 5 bases, with 10 bases remaining between them. The germline CDR1 and CDR2 sequences are SGHTA and FQGTGA. CDR3 size: 14 residues. The CDR3: CASSLAGTNNEQFF. CDR3 bases: TGTGCCAGCAGCTTAGCGGGAACCAACAATGAGCAGTTCTTC.

The chain has TRBV29-1 and TRBJ1-1; D remains unclear. This CDR3 spans 13 amino acids. V was clipped by 4 bases and J by 0 bases, with 9 bases between them. Germline-derived CDR1 and CDR2 are SQVTM and ANQGSEA. CDR3 sequence reads: CSVGTDLNTEAFF. The CDR3 coding sequence is TGCAGCGTTGGAACAGACTTGAACACTGAAGCTTTCTTT.